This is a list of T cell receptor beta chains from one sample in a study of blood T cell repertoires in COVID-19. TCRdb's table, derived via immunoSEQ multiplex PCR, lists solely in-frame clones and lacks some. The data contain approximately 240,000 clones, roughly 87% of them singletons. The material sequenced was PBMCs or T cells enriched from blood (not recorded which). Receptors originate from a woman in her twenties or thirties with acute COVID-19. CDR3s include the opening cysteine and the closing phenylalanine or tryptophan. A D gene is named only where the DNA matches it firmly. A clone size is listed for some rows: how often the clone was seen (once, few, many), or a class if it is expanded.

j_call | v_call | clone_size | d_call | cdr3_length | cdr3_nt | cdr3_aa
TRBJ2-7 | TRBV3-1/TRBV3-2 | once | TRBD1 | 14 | TGTGCCAGCAGCCAACAGACAGGGGGGTACGAGCAGTACTTC | CASSQQTGGYEQYF
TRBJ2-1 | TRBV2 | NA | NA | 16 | TGTGCCAGCAGTGGGAGGGAATCGAGCTCCTACAATGAGCAGTTCTTC | CASSGRESSSYNEQFF
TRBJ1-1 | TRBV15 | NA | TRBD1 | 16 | TGTGCCACCAGCAGAACGACAGGGCTGATTTCGGACGAAGCTTTCTTT | CATSRTTGLISDEAFF
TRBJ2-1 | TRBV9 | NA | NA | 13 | TGTGCCAGCAGCGTAGCAGGGTCGGGTGAGCAGTTCTTC | CASSVAGSGEQFF
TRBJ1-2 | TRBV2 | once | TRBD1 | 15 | TGTGCCAGCAGTGAGACAGGGGGCGACGTAGGAGGCTACACCTTC | CASSETGGDVGGYTF
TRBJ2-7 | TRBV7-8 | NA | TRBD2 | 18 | TGTGCCAGCAGCTTCTTTCTAGCGGGAGGGCGGTGGAGGGTCGAGCAGTACTTC | CASSFFLAGGRWRVEQYF
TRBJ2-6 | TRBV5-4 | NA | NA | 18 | TGTGCCAGCAGTCGCGACAGGTTCCTAGACTCTGGGGCCAACGTCCTGACTTTC | CASSRDRFLDSGANVLTF
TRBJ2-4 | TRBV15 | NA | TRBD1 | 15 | TGTGCCACCAGCAGAGCTGGGACAGGGCTAAACATTCAGTACTTC | CATSRAGTGLNIQYF
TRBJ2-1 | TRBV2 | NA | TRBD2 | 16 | TGTGCCAGCAGTTCCCCCGTTGGGCTAGCGGTTAGTGAGCAGTTCTTC | CASSSPVGLAVSEQFF
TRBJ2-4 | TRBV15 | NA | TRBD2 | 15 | TGTGCCACCACCCGGGGGGGCCTAGCCAAAAACATTCAGTACTTC | CATTRGGLAKNIQYF
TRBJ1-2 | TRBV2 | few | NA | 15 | TGTGCCAGCAGTGAAGTAGGCCCGGGGGGGTACGGCTACACCTTC | CASSEVGPGGYGYTF
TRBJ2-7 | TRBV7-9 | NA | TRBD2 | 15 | TGTGCCAGCAGCTTAGGAACTAGCGGGATTTACGAGCAGTACTTC | CASSLGTSGIYEQYF
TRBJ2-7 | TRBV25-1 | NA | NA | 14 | TGTGCCAGCAGTGAACCAGGGTATGGCTACGAGCAGTACTTC | CASSEPGYGYEQYF
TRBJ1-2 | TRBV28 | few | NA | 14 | TGTGCCAGCAGTTTGGGGGGACGGTCCTATGGCTACACCTTC | CASSLGGRSYGYTF